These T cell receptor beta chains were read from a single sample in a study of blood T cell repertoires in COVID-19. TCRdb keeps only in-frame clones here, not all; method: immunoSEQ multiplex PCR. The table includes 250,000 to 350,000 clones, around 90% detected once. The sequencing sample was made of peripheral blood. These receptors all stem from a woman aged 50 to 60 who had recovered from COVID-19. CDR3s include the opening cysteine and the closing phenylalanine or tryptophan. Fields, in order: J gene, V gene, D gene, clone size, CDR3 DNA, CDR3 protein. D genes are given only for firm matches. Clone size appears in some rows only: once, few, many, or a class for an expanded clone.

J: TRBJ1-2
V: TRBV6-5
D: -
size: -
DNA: TGTGCCAGCATGGCAGGGAACTATGGCTACACCTTC
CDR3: CASMAGNYGYTF

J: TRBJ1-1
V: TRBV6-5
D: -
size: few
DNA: TGTGCCAGCAGTTACTATTGGGCTACGTACACTGAAGCTTTCTTT
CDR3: CASSYYWATYTEAFF

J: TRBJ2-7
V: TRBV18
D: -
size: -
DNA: TGTGCCAGCTCCCGCGGGCTGGACCAAGAGCAGTACTTC
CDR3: CASSRGLDQEQYF

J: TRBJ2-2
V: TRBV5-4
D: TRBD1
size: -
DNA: TGTGCCAGCAGCTTGGCCGCAGGGGGCTATTACACCGGGGAGCTGTTTTTT
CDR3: CASSLAAGGYYTGELFF

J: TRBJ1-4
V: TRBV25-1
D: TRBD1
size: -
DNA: TGTGCCAGCAGTGGAAACAGGGGATTCGAAAAACTGTTTTTT
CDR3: CASSGNRGFEKLFF

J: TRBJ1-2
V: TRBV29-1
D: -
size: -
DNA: TGCAGCGTGCTCGGAGGTAACTATGGCTACACCTTC
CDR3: CSVLGGNYGYTF

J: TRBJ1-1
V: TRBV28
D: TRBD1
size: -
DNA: TGTGCCAGCAGTACCGGGACAGCTATCCTTGAAGCTTTCTTT
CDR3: CASSTGTAILEAFF

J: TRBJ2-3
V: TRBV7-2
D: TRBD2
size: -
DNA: TGTGCCAGCAGCTTCACTAGCGGGAGGGGAGATACGCAGTATTTT
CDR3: CASSFTSGRGDTQYF

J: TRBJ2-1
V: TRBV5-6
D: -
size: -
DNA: TGTGCCAGCACCTTCGACAAGTGGAATGAGCAGTTCTTC
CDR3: CASTFDKWNEQFF

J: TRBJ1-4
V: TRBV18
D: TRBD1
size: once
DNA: TGTGCCAGCTCCCGAGGACAGGGGTCTGCAACTAATGAAAAACTGTTTTTT
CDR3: CASSRGQGSATNEKLFF

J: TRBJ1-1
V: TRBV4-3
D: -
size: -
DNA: TGCGCCAGCAGCCAAGATCGGATTATGACAGTCCGGACTGAAGCTTTCTTT
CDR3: CASSQDRIMTVRTEAFF

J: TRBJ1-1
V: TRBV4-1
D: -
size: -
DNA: TGCGCCAGCAGCCAAGAGCGAGGGAACACTGAAGCTTTCTTT
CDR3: CASSQERGNTEAFF

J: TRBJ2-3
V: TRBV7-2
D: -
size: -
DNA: TGTGCCAGCAGCTACTTTACAGATACGCAGTATTTT
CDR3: CASSYFTDTQYF

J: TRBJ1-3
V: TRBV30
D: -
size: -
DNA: TGTGCCTGGAGTGCCGGGAGCAGCTCTGGAAACACCATATATTTT
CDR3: CAWSAGSSSGNTIYF

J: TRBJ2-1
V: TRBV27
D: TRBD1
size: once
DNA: TGTGCCAGCAGTGGACAGGGGGCCCCCAATGAGCAGTTCTTC
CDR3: CASSGQGAPNEQFF

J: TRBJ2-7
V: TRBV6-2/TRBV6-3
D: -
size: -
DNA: TGTGCCAGCAGTTACAGGTGGAGTCCTGGGGAGCAGTACTTC
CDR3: CASSYRWSPGEQYF

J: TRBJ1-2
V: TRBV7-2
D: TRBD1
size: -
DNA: TGTGCCAGCAGCCGTAGGCGGACAGGCGATGGCTACACCTTC
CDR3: CASSRRRTGDGYTF